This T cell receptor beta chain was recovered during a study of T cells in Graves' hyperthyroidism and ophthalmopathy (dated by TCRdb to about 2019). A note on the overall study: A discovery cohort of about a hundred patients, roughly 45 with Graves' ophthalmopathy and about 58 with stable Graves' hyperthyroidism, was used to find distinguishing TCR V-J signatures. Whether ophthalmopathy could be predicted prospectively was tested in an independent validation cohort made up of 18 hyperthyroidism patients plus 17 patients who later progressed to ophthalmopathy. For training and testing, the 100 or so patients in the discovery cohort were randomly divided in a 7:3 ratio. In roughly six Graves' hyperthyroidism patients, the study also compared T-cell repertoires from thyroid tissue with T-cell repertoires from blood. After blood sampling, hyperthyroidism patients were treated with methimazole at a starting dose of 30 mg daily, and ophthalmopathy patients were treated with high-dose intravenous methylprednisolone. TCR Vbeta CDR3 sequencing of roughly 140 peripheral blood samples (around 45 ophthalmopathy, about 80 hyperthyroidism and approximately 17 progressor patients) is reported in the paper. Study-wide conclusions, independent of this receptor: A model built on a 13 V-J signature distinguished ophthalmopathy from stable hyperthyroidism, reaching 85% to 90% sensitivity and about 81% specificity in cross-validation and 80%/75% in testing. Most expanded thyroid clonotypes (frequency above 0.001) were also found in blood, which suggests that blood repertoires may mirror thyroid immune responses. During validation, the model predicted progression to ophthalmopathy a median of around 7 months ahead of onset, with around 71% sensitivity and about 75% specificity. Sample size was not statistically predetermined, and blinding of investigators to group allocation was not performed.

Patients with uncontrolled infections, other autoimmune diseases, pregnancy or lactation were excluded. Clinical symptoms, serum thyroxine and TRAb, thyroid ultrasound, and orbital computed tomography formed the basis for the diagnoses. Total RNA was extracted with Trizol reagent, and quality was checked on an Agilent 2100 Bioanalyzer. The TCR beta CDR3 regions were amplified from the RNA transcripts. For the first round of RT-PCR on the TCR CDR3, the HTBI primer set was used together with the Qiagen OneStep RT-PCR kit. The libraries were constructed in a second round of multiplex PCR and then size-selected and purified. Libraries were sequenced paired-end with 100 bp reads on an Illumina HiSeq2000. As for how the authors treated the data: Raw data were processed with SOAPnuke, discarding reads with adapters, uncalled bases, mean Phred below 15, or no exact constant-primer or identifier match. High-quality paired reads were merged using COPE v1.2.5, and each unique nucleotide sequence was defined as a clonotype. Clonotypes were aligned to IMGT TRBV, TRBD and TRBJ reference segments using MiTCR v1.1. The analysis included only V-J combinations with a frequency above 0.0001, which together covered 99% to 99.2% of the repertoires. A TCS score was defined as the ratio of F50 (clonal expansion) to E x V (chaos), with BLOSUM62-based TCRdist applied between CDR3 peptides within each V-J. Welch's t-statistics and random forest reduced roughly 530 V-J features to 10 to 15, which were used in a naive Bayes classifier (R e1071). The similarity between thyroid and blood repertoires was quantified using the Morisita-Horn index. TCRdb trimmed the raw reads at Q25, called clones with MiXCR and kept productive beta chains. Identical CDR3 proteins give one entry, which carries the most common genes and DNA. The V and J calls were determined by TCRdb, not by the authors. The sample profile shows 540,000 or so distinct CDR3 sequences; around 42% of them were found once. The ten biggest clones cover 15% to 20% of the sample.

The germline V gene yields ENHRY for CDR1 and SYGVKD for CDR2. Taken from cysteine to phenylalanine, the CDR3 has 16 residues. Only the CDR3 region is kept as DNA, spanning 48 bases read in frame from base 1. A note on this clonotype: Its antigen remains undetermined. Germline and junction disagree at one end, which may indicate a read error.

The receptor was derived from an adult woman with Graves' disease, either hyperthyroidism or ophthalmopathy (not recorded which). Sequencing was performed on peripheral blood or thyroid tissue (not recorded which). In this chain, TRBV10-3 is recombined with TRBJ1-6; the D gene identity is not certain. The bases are TGTGCCAGCCAGAGTGAGAGGCATGGAGATAATTCACCCCTTCACTTT. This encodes CASQSERHGDNSPLHF.